The clone carrying this T cell receptor beta chain was counted between two and nine times. This specimen comes from a study of early T cells in non-severe SARS-CoV-2 infection. Looked up from germline, CDR1 is SQVTM and CDR2 is ANQGSEA. The CDR3 loop spans 13 amino acids. V was trimmed by 7 bases and J by 6 bases, leaving 15 bases between them. Unique molecular identifiers were affixed to single, distinct cDNA molecules. A single record per CDR3 protein comes from TCRdb applying MiXCR to the 5' RACE reads. The sample has 75,000 to 80,000 distinct CDR3 sequences, less than 20% seen once. The chain is built from TRBV29-1 and TRBJ1-4, with D possibly matching TRBD1 (5 bases). The sequencing sample was made of whole blood. The receptor was isolated from an adult who was a healthcare worker with PCR-confirmed SARS-CoV-2 infection or an uninfected control (not recorded which). The CDR3 loop is CSASLSGDEKLFF. The CDR3 nucleotides are TGCAGCGCCTCTCTCTCGGGGGATGAAAAACTGTTTTTT. The variable domain in full, with the rest retrieved from reference TRBV29-1 and TRBJ1-4, is SAVISQKPSRDICQRGTSLTIQCQVDSQVTMMFWYRQQPGQSLTLIATANQGSEATYESGFVIDKFPISRPNLTFSTLTVSNMSPEDSSIYLCSASLSGDEKLFFGSGTQLSVL.